This T cell receptor beta chain is drawn from a study of PD-1 blockade in classical Hodgkin lymphoma. As for time point: cycle 4 day 1 (C4D1), after less than 7 weeks of nivolumab. In every patient, relapse followed autologous stem cell transplantation, while exposure to brentuximab vedotin differed. Generated by immunoSEQ multiplex PCR, the TCRdb table keeps only in-frame clones and is missing some. The sample contains under 80,000 clones, roughly 85% of which appear only once. This CDR3 comprises 16 residues. Germline V gene lookup returns CDR1 SEHNR and CDR2 FQNEAQ (reference sequence). Study findings and constraints: Anyone who began nivolumab under 1 year after ASCT was excluded. Unlike CD8+ TCR diversity, which did not rise significantly by C4D1, CD4+ TCR diversity did. The origin of the repertoire differences remains undefined, with disease activity or prior therapy as possible causes.

About this clone: The antigen remains undetermined. A junction boundary mismatches the germline segment, possibly from a read error.

This receptor was obtained from a human donor with classical Hodgkin lymphoma. The chain employs TRBV7-9 and TRBJ1-5; TRBD1 might be the D (6 bases). Source: peripheral blood mononuclear cells (PBMCs), taken before the fourth cycle of nivolumab. The CDR3 sequence is CASSTYTGKGNRPQHF. DNA of the CDR3: TGTGCCAGCAGCACCTACACAGGGAAAGGCAATCGGCCCCAGCATTTT.